This T cell receptor (beta chain) came from a study of blood T cell repertoires in COVID-19. Turning to the study itself: The United States, Italy and Spain were the sources of the acute and convalescent COVID-19 samples. The cDNA or gDNA used as material had been derived from T cells, B-cell-depleted T cells, or PBMCs.

Clones were read by immunoSEQ multiplex PCR, and TCRdb kept only the in-frame ones, dropping some. In the table there are hundreds of thousands of clones, 90% of which are singletons. J lost 8 bases, V lost 3 bases, and 6 bases had no gene match. The germline V gene encodes CDR1 GTSNPN and CDR2 SVGIG (reference sequence). The CDR3 has 13 residues. Participants spanned ages about 18 to 100 years and resided in fewer than 30 US areas. The receptor's source is a woman under 30 with acute COVID-19. The sample was PBMCs or T cells enriched from blood (not recorded which). J is TRBJ1-4 and V is TRBV30; 7 bases match TRBD1. The CDR3 protein is CAWRDRYGEKLFF. CDR3 coding DNA: TGTGCCTGGAGGGACAGGTACGGGGAAAAACTGTTTTTT.